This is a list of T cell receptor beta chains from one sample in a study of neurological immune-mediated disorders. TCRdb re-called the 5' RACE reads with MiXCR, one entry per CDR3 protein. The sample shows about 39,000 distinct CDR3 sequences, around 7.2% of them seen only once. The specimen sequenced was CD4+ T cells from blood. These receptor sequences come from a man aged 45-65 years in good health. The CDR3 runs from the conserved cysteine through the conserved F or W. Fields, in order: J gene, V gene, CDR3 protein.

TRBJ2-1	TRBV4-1	CASSLQILAGVVNEQFF
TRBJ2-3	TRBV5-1	CASSRDRFTDTQYF
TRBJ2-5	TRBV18	CASSPNSGKETQYF
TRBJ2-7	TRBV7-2	CASSTGQRIYEQYF
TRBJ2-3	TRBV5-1	CASRELLFLTDTQYF
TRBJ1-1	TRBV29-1	CVVDRKNTEAFF
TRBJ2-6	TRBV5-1	CASSLRQGGTGANVLTF
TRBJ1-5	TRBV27	CASSLRWDLYGNQPQHF
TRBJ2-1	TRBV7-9	CASSSTRRPWDDEQFF
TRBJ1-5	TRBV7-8	CASRLGGNQPQHF
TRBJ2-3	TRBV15	CATSRELAGGSTDTQYF
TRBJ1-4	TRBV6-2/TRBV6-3	CASSASFGKLFF
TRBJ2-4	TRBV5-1	CASSSSGTWDPGNIQYF
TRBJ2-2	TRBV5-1	CASSLTAGENTGELFF
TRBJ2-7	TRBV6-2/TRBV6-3	CASRPDRTGTLTYEQYF
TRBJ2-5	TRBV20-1	CSARLAVPQETQYF
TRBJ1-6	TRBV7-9	CASSFYRDRDNSPLHF
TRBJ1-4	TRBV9	CASSKQGGNEKLFF
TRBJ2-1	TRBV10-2	CASSTRTSGVYNEQFF
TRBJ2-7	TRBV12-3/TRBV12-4	CASSLGLAGANLNF
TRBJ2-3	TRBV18	CASSEVTSTDTQYF
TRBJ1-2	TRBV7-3	CASSSAGASGYTF
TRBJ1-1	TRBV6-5	CASRPGPRTTEAFF
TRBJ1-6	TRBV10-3	CAIRGTGSSPLHF
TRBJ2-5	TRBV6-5	CASKLAGGTQYF
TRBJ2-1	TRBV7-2	CASSHSPGLAGPNEQFF
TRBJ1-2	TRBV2	CASSVRQGRKGYTF
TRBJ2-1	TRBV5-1	CASSSPAASGTNNEQFF
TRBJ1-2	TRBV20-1	CSARGRRGYTF
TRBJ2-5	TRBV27	CASWTYRGRGETQYF
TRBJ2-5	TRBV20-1	CSARELVGGTQYF
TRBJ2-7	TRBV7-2	CASSPGSTILYEQYF
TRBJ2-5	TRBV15	CATSDTTVETQYF
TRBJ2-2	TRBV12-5	CASGLAGGTGELFF
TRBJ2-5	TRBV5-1	CASSWTSGPQETQYF
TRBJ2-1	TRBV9	CASSILAGGHNEQFF
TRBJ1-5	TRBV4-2	CASSQAGTSNQPQHF
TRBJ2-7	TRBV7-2	CASSLVRASGSYEQYF
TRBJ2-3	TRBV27	CASSFFLRDSNTQYF
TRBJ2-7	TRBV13	CASSLGLAAISYEQYF
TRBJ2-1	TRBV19	CASSTAYNEQFF
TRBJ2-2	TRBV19	CASSSRETGNTGELFF